Sequencing of this T cell receptor (beta chain) was carried out in a study of early T cells in non-severe SARS-CoV-2 infection. Across the study: Bulk RNA from unsorted whole blood was sequenced; chains were unpaired. The study, taken as a whole, reports: Comparison of clonotypes with VDJdb favored anti-spike CD8 responses while missing private and CD4 specificities.

Unique molecular identifiers were attached to individual cDNA molecules. Via MiXCR, TCRdb re-called the 5' RACE reads, giving one row per CDR3 protein. The sample records about 27,000 distinct CDR3 sequences, 4.4% being singletons. This clonotype was recorded at least ten times. Its antigen is still unknown. The sequenced material came from whole blood. The TCR comes from an adult who was a healthcare worker with PCR-confirmed SARS-CoV-2 infection or an uninfected control (not recorded which).

Here the CDR3 reads CASLNRGRAFF. The CDR3 DNA follows: TGTGCCAGCTTGAACAGGGGGCGAGCTTTCTTT. The J gene is TRBJ1-1, the V gene TRBV27, with TRBD1 matching 9 bases. The J segment lost 10 bases and the V segment lost 8 bases, leaving 5 bases of the junction unmatched. Germline V gene data show CDR1 as MNHEY and CDR2 as SMNVEV (reference sequence). This CDR3 region has 11 residues.